The rows below give T cell receptor beta chains drawn from one sample of a study of CD8+CD57+ T cells in acquired aplastic anemia. In TCRdb, the reads were re-called with MiXCR into one record per CDR3 protein. Here the sample spans about 270,000 distinct CDR3 sequences, around three fifths being singletons. The specimen sequenced was sorted CD4+, CD8+, or CD8+CD57+ T cells (not recorded which) from PBMCs. The receptor set was obtained from a human donor with severe aplastic anemia or a healthy control (not recorded which). Each CDR3 is given with its conserved first and last residue. The D gene is left open where the match is weak. Clone size is stated in some rows and not others, as once, few, many or a class when expanded.

v_call	d_call	j_call	clone_size	cdr3_aa	cdr3_nt
TRBV25-1	.	TRBJ2-1	.	CAYNEQFF	TGTGCCTACAATGAGCAGTTCTTC
TRBV9	.	TRBJ1-1	.	CASSVGGGVRTEAFF	TGTGCCAGCAGCGTAGGGGGAGGGGTGCGGACTGAAGCTTTCTTT
TRBV20-1	.	TRBJ1-1	once	CSARDRRANTEAFF	TGCAGTGCTAGAGATAGGCGGGCCAACACTGAAGCTTTCTTT
TRBV7-2	.	TRBJ2-7	.	CASSLRRGYEQYF	TGTGCCAGCAGCTTAAGGCGGGGCTACGAGCAGTACTTC
TRBV28	TRBD2	TRBJ2-7	.	CASSRSSGGDYEQYF	TGTGCCAGCAGTCGTTCTAGCGGGGGGGACTACGAGCAGTACTTC
TRBV24-1	.	TRBJ2-5	many	CATSDLPSDGETQYF	TGTGCCACCAGTGATTTGCCCTCCGATGGGGAGACCCAGTACTTC
TRBV24-1	.	TRBJ2-2	few	CATSEPVNTGELFF	TGTGCCACCAGTGAACCCGTGAACACCGGGGAGCTGTTTTTT
TRBV11-3	TRBD2	TRBJ2-1	.	CASSLGTSGGANEQFF	TGTGCCAGCAGCTTAGGGACTAGCGGGGGGGCCAATGAGCAGTTCTTC
TRBV9	.	TRBJ2-1	many	CASSAPNLNRGNEQFF	TGTGCCAGCAGCGCGCCTAATTTGAACCGTGGTAATGAGCAGTTCTTC
TRBV7-2	.	TRBJ1-6	.	CASSSRASPLHF	TGTGCCAGCAGCTCCAGGGCTTCACCCCTCCACTTT
TRBV20-1	TRBD2	TRBJ2-7	.	CSAREPGLVRTYEQYF	TGCAGTGCTAGAGAGCCGGGACTAGTACGAACCTACGAGCAGTACTTC
TRBV4-3	.	TRBJ1-1	.	CASSQDPGGRTEAFF	TGCGCCAGCAGCCAAGATCCGGGGGGGCGTACTGAAGCTTTCTTT
TRBV24-1	.	TRBJ2-7	.	CATSDSGTGPEREQYF	TGTGCCACCAGTGATTCGGGTACAGGGCCAGAGCGCGAGCAGTACTTC
TRBV5-1	.	TRBJ2-5	few	CASSSRKQTQYF	TGTGCCAGCAGTTCCAGGAAGCAGACCCAGTACTTC
TRBV25-1	.	TRBJ1-6	many	CASSEWAGGNSPLHF	TGTGCCAGCAGTGAATGGGCGGGCGGGAATTCACCCCTCCACTTT
TRBV3-1	.	TRBJ1-5	many	CASSQQGHQPQHF	TGTGCCAGCAGCCAACAGGGCCATCAGCCCCAGCATTTT
TRBV4-3	.	TRBJ2-2	many	CASSQVSGGELFF	TGCGCCAGCAGCCAAGTTAGTGGCGGGGAGCTGTTTTTT
TRBV7-9	TRBD2	TRBJ2-5	many	CASSLTGLAEETQYF	TGTGCCAGCAGCTTAACCGGACTAGCAGAAGAGACCCAGTACTTC
TRBV12-3/TRBV12-4	TRBD1	TRBJ2-7	.	CASSSTGSSPYF	TGTGCCAGCAGTTCGACAGGGAGTTCGCCGTACTTC
TRBV7-9	.	TRBJ1-1	.	CASSQGPREEAFF	TGTGCCAGCAGCCAGGGACCCCGTGAGGAAGCTTTCTTT
TRBV5-1	TRBD1	TRBJ1-2	.	CASSSTGQVDGYTF	TGCGCCAGCAGCTCGACGGGACAGGTTGATGGCTACACCTTC
TRBV10-2	.	TRBJ2-7	few	CASRGVDNSYEQYF	TGCGCCAGCAGGGGAGTGGACAACTCCTACGAGCAGTACTTC
TRBV20-1	TRBD1	TRBJ1-5	few	CSAGLTGADQPQHF	TGCAGTGCTGGACTGACAGGGGCGGATCAGCCCCAGCATTTT
TRBV24-1	TRBD1	TRBJ2-2	.	CATSGQGGTGELFF	TGTGCCACCAGCGGACAGGGGGGCACCGGGGAGCTGTTTTTT
TRBV7-2	.	TRBJ2-3	.	CASNGGYSTDTQYF	TGTGCCAGCAATGGGGGATATAGCACAGATACGCAGTATTTT
TRBV7-9	.	TRBJ2-1	.	CASSLASGEQFF	TGTGCCAGCAGCTTGGCCTCTGGTGAGCAGTTCTTC
TRBV6-2/TRBV6-3	.	TRBJ1-1	many	CASSFGGHQNTEAFF	TGTGCCAGCAGTTTTGGGGGACACCAGAACACTGAAGCTTTCTTT
TRBV25-1	.	TRBJ2-3	few	CASSEWLRGSTDTQYF	TGTGCCAGCAGTGAATGGTTGCGGGGAAGCACAGATACGCAGTATTTT
TRBV29-1	.	TRBJ1-1	.	CSLGEGTEAFF	TGCAGCCTCGGAGAGGGCACTGAAGCTTTCTTT
TRBV5-1	.	TRBJ1-2	.	CVSSLVDVAGYAF	TGCGTCAGCAGCTTGGTCGACGTGGCGGGCTACGCCTTC
TRBV10-3	.	TRBJ1-2	few	CAISEKGWGGYTF	TGTGCCATCAGTGAAAAGGGGTGGGGTGGCTACACCTTC
TRBV7-8	.	TRBJ1-3	.	CASRKGGNTIYF	TGTGCCAGCAGAAAAGGGGGAAACACCATATATTTT
TRBV19	.	TRBJ2-7	.	CATSPGMTGYEQYF	TGTGCCACCTCCCCGGGGATGACTGGCTACGAGCAGTACTTC
TRBV2	.	TRBJ2-2	.	CASSVKEGSGELFF	TGTGCCAGCAGTGTAAAGGAGGGGTCAGGGGAGCTGTTTTTT
TRBV15	.	TRBJ2-7	.	CATSRDSGSHYEQYF	TGTGCCACCAGCAGAGATTCGGGGTCCCACTACGAGCAGTACTTC
TRBV2	.	TRBJ1-1	.	CASSVDSYNTEAFF	TGTGCCAGCAGTGTCGACAGTTATAACACTGAAGCTTTCTTT
TRBV6-2/TRBV6-3	.	TRBJ2-7	many	CASSYFTSYEQYF	TGTGCCAGCAGTTACTTTACCTCCTACGAGCAGTACTTC
TRBV2	.	TRBJ1-1	few	CASRPEYGNTEAFF	TGTGCCAGCAGGCCGGAGTACGGGAACACTGAAGCTTTCTTT
TRBV7-8	TRBD1	TRBJ1-5	many	CASSLARTGYSNQPQHF	TGTGCCAGCAGCTTAGCGAGGACAGGCTATAGCAATCAGCCCCAGCATTTT
TRBV7-9	.	TRBJ1-1	many	CASSLETGNTEAFF	TGTGCCAGCTCACTCGAAACGGGGAACACTGAAGCTTTCTTT
TRBV7-2	.	TRBJ2-5	.	CASSPGLGEWETQYF	TGTGCCAGCAGCCCCGGCCTCGGGGAGTGGGAGACCCAGTACTTC
TRBV9	.	TRBJ2-3	many	CASSPHRRTDTQYF	TGTGCCAGCAGCCCACACCGACGCACAGATACGCAGTATTTT
TRBV2	TRBD1	TRBJ2-7	.	CASNGQGIEQYF	TGTGCCAGCAATGGACAGGGGATAGAGCAGTACTTC
TRBV24-1	TRBD1	TRBJ1-2	many	CATSGAWGQPSPNYGYTF	TGTGCCACCAGTGGGGCCTGGGGACAGCCTAGTCCTAACTATGGCTACACCTTC
TRBV5-5	.	TRBJ2-2	many	CASRQGSQAGELFF	TGTGCCAGCAGACAGGGAAGTCAAGCCGGGGAGCTGTTTTTT
TRBV20-1	.	TRBJ2-7	.	CSALGGPGVEQYF	TGCAGTGCCCTGGGGGGCCCGGGGGTCGAGCAGTACTTC
TRBV6-7	TRBD1	TRBJ1-3	.	CASSYGTGHIYF	TGTGCCAGCAGTTACGGGACAGGGCACATATATTTT
TRBV9	.	TRBJ1-5	.	CASSVGGNSNQPQHF	TGTGCCAGCAGCGTAGGGGGGAATAGCAATCAGCCCCAGCATTTT
TRBV5-5	.	TRBJ1-4	many	CASSLGANEKLFF	TGTGCCAGCAGCCTGGGGGCGAATGAAAAACTGTTTTTT
TRBV11-3	.	TRBJ2-3	.	CASSLTGGATDTQYF	TGTGCCAGCAGCTTAACCGGGGGCGCGACAGATACGCAGTATTTT
TRBV25-1	TRBD2	TRBJ2-7	.	CASSGGGRYEQYF	TGTGCCAGCAGTGGGGGGGGACGCTACGAGCAGTACTTC
TRBV7-6	TRBD1	TRBJ1-2	many	CASSPRQGDYGYTF	TGTGCCAGCAGCCCCCGACAGGGCGACTATGGCTACACCTTC
TRBV6-6	.	TRBJ2-7	once	CASSFSVPYYEQYF	TGTGCAAGCAGTTTCAGTGTTCCCTACTACGAGCAGTACTTC
TRBV9	.	TRBJ2-4	.	CASSVGWGIQYF	TGTGCCAGCAGCGTAGGATGGGGCATTCAGTACTTC
TRBV6-6	.	TRBJ2-5	.	CASSYSAERDHYF	TGTGCCAGCAGTTACTCAGCGGAAAGGGATCATTACTTC
TRBV4-1	.	TRBJ1-1	.	CASSQDLVYTEAFF	TGCGCCAGCAGCCAAGATTTGGTATACACTGAAGCTTTCTTT
TRBV19	.	TRBJ1-1	.	CASSRDGDEAFF	TGTGCCAGTAGTAGAGACGGGGACGAAGCTTTCTTT